Sequencing of this T cell receptor beta chain was carried out in a study of T cells after yellow fever vaccination. On this clonotype: As yet, its antigen is unknown.

Study results and caveats: A large majority of primary-vaccination clones showed up again after the booster (roughly 96% CD4, around 90% CD8). Weaker, the secondary response peaked sooner, at day 5 versus 15. Relatively few clonotypes were ones that appeared in both CD4 and CD8 compartments.

After removal of 0 bases from V and 9 bases from J, the junction contained 5 bases not matched to a gene. The CDR3 covers 15 residues. Germline CDR1 is MNHEY and CDR2 is SVGEGT. MiXCR, applied by TCRdb to the 5' RACE reads, yields one record per CDR3 protein. Of 450,000 to 600,000 distinct CDR3 sequences in the sample, about a sixth were seen once. The source of this sequence is a man aged 18 to 30 who received the YFV17D yellow fever vaccine. The source material was PBMCs, sampled less than 6 days after the first yellow fever vaccination. The chain is built from TRBV6-2 or TRBV6-3 and TRBJ2-1, with 10 bases identical to TRBD1. The CDR3 protein is CASSYSTDRGPEQFF. Here the CDR3 DNA reads TGTGCCAGCAGTTACTCGACTGACAGGGGGCCTGAGCAGTTCTTC.